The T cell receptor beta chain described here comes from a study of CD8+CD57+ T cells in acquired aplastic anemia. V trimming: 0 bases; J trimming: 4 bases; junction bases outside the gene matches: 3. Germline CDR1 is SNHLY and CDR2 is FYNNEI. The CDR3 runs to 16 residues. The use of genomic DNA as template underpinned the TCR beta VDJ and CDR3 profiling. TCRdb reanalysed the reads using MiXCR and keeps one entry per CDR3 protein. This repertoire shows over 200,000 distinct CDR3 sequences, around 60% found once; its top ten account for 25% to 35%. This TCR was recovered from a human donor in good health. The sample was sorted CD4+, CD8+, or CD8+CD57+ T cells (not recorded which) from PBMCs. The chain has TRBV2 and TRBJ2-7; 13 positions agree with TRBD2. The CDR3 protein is CASSEAKTSGGYEQYF. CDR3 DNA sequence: TGTGCCAGCAGTGAAGCCAAGACTAGCGGGGGGTACGAGCAGTACTTC. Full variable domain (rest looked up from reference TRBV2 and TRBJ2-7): EPEVTQTPSHQVTQMGQEVILRCVPISNHLYFYWYRQILGQKVEFLVSFYNNEISEKSEIFDDQFSVERPDGSNFTLKIRSTKLEDSAMYFCASSEAKTSGGYEQYFGPGTRLTVT.